This T cell receptor (beta chain) was observed in a study of blood T cell repertoires in COVID-19 (dated by TCRdb to 2020 to 2022). Turning to the overall study: Collaborator samples came from the United States, Italy and Spain and covered acute and convalescent phases of COVID-19. The prospective study material was composed of cDNA or gDNA derived from T cells, B-cell-depleted T cells, or PBMCs. Subjects who had been exposed to COVID-19, were actively infected with it, or had recovered from it provided the deeply sampled blood TCRbeta repertoires that made up the dataset. The repertoires were released in a freely available public database meant as a resource for research on the immune response to SARS-CoV-2. Samples came from the ongoing ImmuneRACE study (first 160 participants) plus 1,254 subjects from 6 global collaborators. Sample metadata almost always included a de-identified subject ID, COVID-19 status, age in years and sex. Where HLA class I and class II types were available, the types were taken from metadata supplied by the sample provider, not from assay-based typing. Results the study describes overall, beyond this receptor: How much clinical and demographic metadata was included differed by source and by participant, and the metadata was provided uncurated.

This clone occurred a few times. What this receptor recognizes is not known. It has no much larger one-base neighbor in the sample; base qualities were not kept. A second Seattle source provided samples from volunteer blood donors who had recovered from COVID-19. The collaborating institutions used their own protocols to collect whole blood in K2EDTA tubes. For TCRbeta analysis, collaborators shipped samples as frozen whole blood, isolated PBMCs, or DNA extracted from either of those sample types. TCRbeta CDR3 regions were amplified from genomic DNA using the immunoSEQ Assay, a bias-controlled multiplex PCR. The authors' analysis ran thus. Within the assay, amplification of reference gene primers was used to estimate how many nucleated cells each sample contained. To quantify the absolute abundance of each unique TCRbeta CDR3 rearrangement, sequence reads were collapsed and filtered. For each sample, productive Simpson clonality was calculated as the square root of Simpson's diversity index across productive rearrangements. TCRdb re-hosts the immuneACCESS table, in-frame sequences only. Its copies lack some clones; in the studies checked, an unresolved V gene accounts for under half of them, and the cause for the rest is not known. D and trimming come from the DNA, and the V and J calls and clone size come from that table. The sample table shows about 280,000 clones, and roughly 80% are seen once. The top ten hold around 10% of the sample.

Reading the germline V gene gives CDR1 SGHTA and CDR2 FQGNSA. Including cysteine and phenylalanine, the CDR3 has 15 amino acids. Here the CDR3 DNA is all that survives: 45 bases in frame from base 1. V trim: 10 bases; J trim: 3 bases; unmatched bases: 12. This chain is built from TRBV7-2 and TRBJ2-5; TRBD2 matches 9 bases in the middle. The clonotype originates from a woman aged 45-65 years who had recovered from COVID-19. The sequenced sample consisted of peripheral blood. The DNA sequence is given as TGTGCCACCACGGTCGGCGGGAGGGCTAAAGAGACCCAGTACTTC. This codes for CATTVGGRAKETQYF.